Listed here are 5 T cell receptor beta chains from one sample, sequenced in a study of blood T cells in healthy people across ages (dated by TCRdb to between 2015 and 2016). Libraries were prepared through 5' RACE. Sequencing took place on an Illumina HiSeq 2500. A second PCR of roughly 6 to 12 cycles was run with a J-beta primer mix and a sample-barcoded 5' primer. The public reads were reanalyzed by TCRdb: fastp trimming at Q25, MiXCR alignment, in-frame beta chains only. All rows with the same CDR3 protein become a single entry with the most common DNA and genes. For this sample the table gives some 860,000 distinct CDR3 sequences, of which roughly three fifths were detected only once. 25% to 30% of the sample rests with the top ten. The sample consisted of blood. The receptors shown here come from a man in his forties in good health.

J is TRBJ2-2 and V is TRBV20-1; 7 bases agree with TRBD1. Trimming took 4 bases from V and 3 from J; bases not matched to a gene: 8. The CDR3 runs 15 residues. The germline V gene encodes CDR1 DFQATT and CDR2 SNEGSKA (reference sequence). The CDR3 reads CSAIQRDRDTGELFF. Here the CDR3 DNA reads TGCAGTGCTATCCAACGGGACAGAGACACCGGGGAGCTGTTTTTT.

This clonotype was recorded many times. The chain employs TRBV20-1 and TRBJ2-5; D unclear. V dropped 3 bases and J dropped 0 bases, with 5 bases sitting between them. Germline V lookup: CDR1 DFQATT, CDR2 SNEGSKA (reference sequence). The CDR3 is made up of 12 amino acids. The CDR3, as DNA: TGCAGTGCTAGTATACACCAAGAGACCCAGTACTTC. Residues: CSASIHQETQYF.

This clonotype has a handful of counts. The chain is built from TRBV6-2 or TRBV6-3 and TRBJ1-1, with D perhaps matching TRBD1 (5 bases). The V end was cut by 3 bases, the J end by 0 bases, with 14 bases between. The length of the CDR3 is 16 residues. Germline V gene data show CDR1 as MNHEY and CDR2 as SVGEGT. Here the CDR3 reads CASSYPPRGLNTEAFF. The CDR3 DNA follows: TGTGCCAGCAGTTATCCTCCGAGGGGACTGAACACTGAAGCTTTCTTT.

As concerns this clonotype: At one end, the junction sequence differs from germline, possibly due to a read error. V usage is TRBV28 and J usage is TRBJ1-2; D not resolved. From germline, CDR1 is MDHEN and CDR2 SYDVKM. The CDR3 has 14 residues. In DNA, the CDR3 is TGTGCCAGCAGTTTATCGGCAGCCTCTTATGGCTGCACCTTC. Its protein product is CASSLSAASYGCTF.

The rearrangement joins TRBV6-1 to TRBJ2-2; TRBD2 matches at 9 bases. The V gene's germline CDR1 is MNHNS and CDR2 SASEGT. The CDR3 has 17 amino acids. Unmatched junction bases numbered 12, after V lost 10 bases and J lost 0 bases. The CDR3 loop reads CATSRLADTANTGELFF. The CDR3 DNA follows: TGTGCCACCTCTCGACTAGCGGATACCGCGAACACCGGGGAGCTGTTTTTT.